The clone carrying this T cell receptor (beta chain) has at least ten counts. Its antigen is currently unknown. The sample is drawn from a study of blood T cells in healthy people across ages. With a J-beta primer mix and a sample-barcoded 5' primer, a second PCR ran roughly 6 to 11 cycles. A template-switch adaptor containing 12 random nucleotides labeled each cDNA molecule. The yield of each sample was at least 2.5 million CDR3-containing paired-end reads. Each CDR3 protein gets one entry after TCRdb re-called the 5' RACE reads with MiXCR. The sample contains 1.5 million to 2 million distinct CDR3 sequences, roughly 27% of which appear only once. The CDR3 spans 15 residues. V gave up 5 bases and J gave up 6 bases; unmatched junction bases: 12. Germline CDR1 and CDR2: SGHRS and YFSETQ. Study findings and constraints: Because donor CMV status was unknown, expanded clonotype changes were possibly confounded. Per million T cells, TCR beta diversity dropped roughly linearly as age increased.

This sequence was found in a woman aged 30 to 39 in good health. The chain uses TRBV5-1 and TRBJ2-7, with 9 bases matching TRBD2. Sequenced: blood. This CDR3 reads CASSQTTGGGGEQYF. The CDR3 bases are TGCGCCAGCAGTCAAACAACTGGCGGGGGGGGCGAGCAGTACTTC.